This T cell receptor beta chain was documented in a study of cytomegalovirus exposure and HLA in healthy donors. Of note for this clone: The antigen is undetermined.

Germline CDR1 is SGHTA and CDR2 is FQGNSA. V was pared by 5 bases and J by 4 bases, with 4 bases of the junction left unmatched. This CDR3 contains 13 residues. Study-level findings and limits: It was reported in a later analysis that an Asian-associated ancestry cluster showed fewer N-insertions than the approximately 670-donor mean.

PCR amplification relied on 60 Vbeta primers (plus 13 Jbeta primers). In the original processing: Among the unique TCR beta chains that a later analysis counted, about 81 million in all, 10 million to 14 million were shared. This table comes from immunoSEQ multiplex PCR, and its TCRdb copy is limited to in-frame clones, with some not included. V and J calls and clone size come straight from that table; D and trimming were deduced from the DNA. The data hold about 140,000 clones, with around 79% observed a single time. The sample consisted of PBMCs. The clonotype was recovered from a female donor in good health and CMV-seronegative. V usage is TRBV7-2 and J usage is TRBJ2-5; 7 bases fit TRBD1. The CDR3 region is CASSLNRGETQYF. Here the CDR3 DNA reads TGTGCCAGCAGCCTTAACAGGGGAGAGACCCAGTACTTC.